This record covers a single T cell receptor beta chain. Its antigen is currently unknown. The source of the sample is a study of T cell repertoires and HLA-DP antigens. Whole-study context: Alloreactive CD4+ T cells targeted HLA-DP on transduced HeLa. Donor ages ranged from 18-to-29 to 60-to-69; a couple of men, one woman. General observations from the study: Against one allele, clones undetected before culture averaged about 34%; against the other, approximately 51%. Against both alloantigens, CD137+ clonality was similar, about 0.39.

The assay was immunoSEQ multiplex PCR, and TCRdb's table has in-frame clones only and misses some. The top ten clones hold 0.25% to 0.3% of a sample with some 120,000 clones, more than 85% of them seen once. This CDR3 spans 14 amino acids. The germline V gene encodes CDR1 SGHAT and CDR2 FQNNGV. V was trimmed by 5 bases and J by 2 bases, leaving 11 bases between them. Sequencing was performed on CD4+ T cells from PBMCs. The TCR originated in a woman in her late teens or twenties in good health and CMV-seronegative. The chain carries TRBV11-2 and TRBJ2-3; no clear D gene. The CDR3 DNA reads TGTGCCAGCAGCCCCTCGGTCCTCACAGATACGCAGTATTTT. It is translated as CASSPSVLTDTQYF.